This T cell receptor (beta chain) is from a study of blood T cell repertoires in COVID-19. Sequenced by immunoSEQ multiplex PCR; TCRdb stores in-frame clones only, minus some. Here the sample spans hundreds of thousands of clones, about 86% being singletons. The V segment lost 8 bases and the J segment 3 bases; nucleotides outside the gene matches: 3. Germline CDR1 WSHSY, CDR2 SAAADI. The CDR3 has 13 amino acids. The sequencing input was peripheral blood. This clonotype was obtained from a woman in her 50s with acute or convalescent COVID-19. The genes are TRBV10-2 and TRBJ2-3, with 9 bases identical to TRBD1. CDR3 coding DNA: TGCGCCAGCGGGACAGGGTGGACAGATACGCAGTATTTT. This sequence encodes CASGTGWTDTQYF.